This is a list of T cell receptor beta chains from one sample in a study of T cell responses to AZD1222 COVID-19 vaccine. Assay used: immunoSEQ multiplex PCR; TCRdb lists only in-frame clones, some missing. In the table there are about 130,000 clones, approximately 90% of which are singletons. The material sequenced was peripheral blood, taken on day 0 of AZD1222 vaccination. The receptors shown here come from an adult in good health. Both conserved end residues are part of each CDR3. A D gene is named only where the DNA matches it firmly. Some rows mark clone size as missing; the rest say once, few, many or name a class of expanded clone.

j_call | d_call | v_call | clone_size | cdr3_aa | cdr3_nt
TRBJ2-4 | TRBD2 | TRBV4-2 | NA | CASSQDLAGARDIQYF | TGTGCCAGCAGCCAAGACCTAGCGGGAGCAAGGGACATTCAGTACTTC
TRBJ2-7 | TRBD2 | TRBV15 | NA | CATSRDLAGGYEQYF | TGTGCCACCAGCAGAGATCTAGCGGGAGGCTACGAGCAGTACTTC
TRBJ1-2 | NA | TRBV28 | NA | CASSFRQNTGYTF | TGTGCCAGCAGTTTCAGACAGAATACTGGCTACACCTTC
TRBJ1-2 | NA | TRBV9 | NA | CASSVGQGSWLGYTF | TGTGCCAGCAGCGTAGGGCAGGGGTCTTGGCTTGGCTACACCTTC
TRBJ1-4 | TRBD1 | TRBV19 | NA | CASSGYRGQGNEKLFF | TGTGCCAGTAGTGGATACAGGGGGCAGGGTAATGAAAAACTGTTTTTT
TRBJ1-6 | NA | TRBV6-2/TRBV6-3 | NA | CASSSGAGNSPLHF | TGTGCCAGCAGTTCAGGGGCTGGGAATTCACCCCTCCACTTT
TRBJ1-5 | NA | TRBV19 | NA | CASRIVGGINQPQHF | TGTGCCAGTCGAATAGTGGGGGGCATCAATCAGCCCCAGCATTTT
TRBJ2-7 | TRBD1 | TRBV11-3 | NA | CASSLGAGGGYEQYF | TGTGCCAGCAGCTTGGGCGCAGGGGGTGGGTACGAGCAGTACTTC
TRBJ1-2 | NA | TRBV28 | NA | CASRIWGGPTTNYGYTF | TGTGCCAGCAGAATCTGGGGGGGACCTACCACTAACTATGGCTACACCTTC
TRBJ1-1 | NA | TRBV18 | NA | CASSPGNTNQGTEAFF | TGTGCCAGCTCACCAGGGAATACAAACCAGGGCACTGAAGCTTTCTTT
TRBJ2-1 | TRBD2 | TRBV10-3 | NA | CAIGGGGSYNEQFF | TGTGCCATCGGGGGGGGTGGCTCCTACAATGAGCAGTTCTTC
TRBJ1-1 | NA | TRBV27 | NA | CASSFGGVNTEAFF | TGTGCCAGCAGTTTTGGGGGAGTGAACACTGAAGCTTTCTTT
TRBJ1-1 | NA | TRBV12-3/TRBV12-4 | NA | CASSPSTEGAFF | TGTGCCAGCAGTCCCTCTACCGAAGGGGCTTTCTTT
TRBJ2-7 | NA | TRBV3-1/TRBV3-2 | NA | CASSQGEAGQYF | TGTGCCAGCAGCCAAGGAGAAGCAGGGCAGTACTTC
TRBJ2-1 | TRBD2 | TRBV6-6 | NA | CASSKRAGVDEQFF | TGTGCCAGCAGCAAGCGGGCGGGGGTAGATGAGCAGTTCTTC
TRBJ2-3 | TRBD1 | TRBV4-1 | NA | CASSHPADRAGTDTQYF | TGCGCCAGCAGCCATCCCGCGGACAGGGCCGGCACAGATACGCAGTATTTT
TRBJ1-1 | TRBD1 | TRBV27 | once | CASSPGTGGMNTEAFF | TGTGCCAGCAGCCCCGGGACAGGAGGGATGAACACTGAAGCTTTCTTT
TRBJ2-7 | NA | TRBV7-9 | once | CASSLDSVQYF | TGTGCCAGCAGCTTAGACTCAGTTCAGTACTTC
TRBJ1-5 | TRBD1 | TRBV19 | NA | CASSILTGGPGAQHF | TGTGCCAGTAGTATCCTGACAGGGGGGCCAGGAGCCCAGCATTTT
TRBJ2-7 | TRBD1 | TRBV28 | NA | CASSLRIYRTGSHEQYF | TGTGCCAGCAGCCTGCGTATTTACCGGACAGGGTCCCACGAGCAGTACTTC
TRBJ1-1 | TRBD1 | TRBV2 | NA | CASSGDSPTEAFF | TGTGCCAGCAGTGGGGACAGTCCCACTGAAGCTTTCTTT
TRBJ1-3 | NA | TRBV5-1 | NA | CASSEGAGNTIYF | TGCGCCAGCAGCGAAGGGGCGGGAAACACCATATATTTT
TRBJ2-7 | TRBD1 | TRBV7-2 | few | CASSSTGVKSYEQYF | TGTGCCAGCAGCTCGACAGGGGTGAAGTCCTACGAGCAGTACTTC
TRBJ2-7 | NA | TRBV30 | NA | CAISGAYEQYF | TGTGCCATTAGCGGTGCCTACGAGCAGTACTTC
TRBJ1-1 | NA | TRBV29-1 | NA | CSVVRTANTEAFF | TGCAGCGTTGTCCGGACAGCAAACACTGAAGCTTTCTTT
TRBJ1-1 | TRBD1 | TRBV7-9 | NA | CASSRPGQGEGTEAFF | TGTGCCAGCAGCCGACCGGGACAGGGTGAGGGCACTGAAGCTTTCTTT
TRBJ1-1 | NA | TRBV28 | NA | CASTLMNTEAFF | TGTGCCAGCACCCTGATGAACACTGAAGCTTTCTTT
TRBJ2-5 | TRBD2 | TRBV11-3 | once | CASSRRGVQETQYF | TGTGCCAGCAGTAGACGGGGGGTCCAAGAGACCCAGTACTTC
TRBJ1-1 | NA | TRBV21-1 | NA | CADGDTEAFF | TGTGCCGACGGGGACACTGAAGCTTTCTTT
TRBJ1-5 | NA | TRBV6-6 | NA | CASQLGNQPQHF | TGTGCCAGCCAGTTAGGCAATCAGCCCCAGCATTTT
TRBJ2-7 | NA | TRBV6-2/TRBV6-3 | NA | CASSYSFSREQYF | TGTGCCAGCAGTTACAGTTTCTCCAGAGAGCAGTACTTC
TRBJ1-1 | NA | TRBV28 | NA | CASSYTGSGTEAFF | TGTGCCAGCAGTTACACAGGGTCGGGGACTGAAGCTTTCTTT
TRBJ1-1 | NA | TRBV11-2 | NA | CASNSLTGWYTEAFF | TGTGCCAGCAACTCACTTACAGGGTGGTACACTGAAGCTTTCTTT
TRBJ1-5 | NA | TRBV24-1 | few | CATSGPTSNQPQHF | TGTGCCACCAGTGGGCCAACTAGCAATCAGCCCCAGCATTTT
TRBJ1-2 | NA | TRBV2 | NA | CASVTGQPNYGYTF | TGTGCCAGCGTCACGGGGCAGCCTAACTATGGCTACACCTTC
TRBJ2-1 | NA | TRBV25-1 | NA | CASSEWSTPNEQFF | TGTGCCAGCAGTGAATGGTCTACCCCCAATGAGCAGTTCTTC
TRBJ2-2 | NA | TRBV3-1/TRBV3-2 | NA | CASSLQYNGGQKLNTGELFF | TGTGCCAGCAGCCTACAATATAATGGGGGGCAGAAGCTGAACACCGGGGAGCTGTTTTTT
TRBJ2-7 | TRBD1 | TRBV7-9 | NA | CASSPTRGGPSYEQYF | TGTGCCAGCAGCCCAACCAGAGGGGGCCCTTCCTACGAGCAGTACTTC
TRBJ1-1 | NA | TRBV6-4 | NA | CASSKNDGMNTEAFF | TGTGCCAGCAGTAAAAACGACGGGATGAACACTGAAGCTTTCTTT
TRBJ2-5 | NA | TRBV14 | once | CASSQGNQETQYF | TGTGCCAGCAGCCAGGGAAACCAAGAGACCCAGTACTTC
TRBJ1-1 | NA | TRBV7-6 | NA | CASSQGAVNTEAFF | TGTGCCAGCAGCCAAGGGGCCGTAAACACTGAAGCTTTCTTT
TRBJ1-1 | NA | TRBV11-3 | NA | CASTRHGNTEAFF | TGTGCCAGCACCCGTCACGGGAACACTGAAGCTTTCTTT
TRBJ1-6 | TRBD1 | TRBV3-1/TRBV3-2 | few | CASSKPDRVNSPLHF | TGTGCCAGCAGCAAGCCGGACAGGGTGAATTCACCCCTCCACTTT
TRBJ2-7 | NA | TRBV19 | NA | CASSMSLVLEQYF | TGTGCCAGTAGTATGTCCCTAGTCCTCGAGCAGTACTTC
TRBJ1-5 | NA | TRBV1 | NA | CTSSFRGTNQPQHF | TGCACCAGCAGCTTCCGGGGAACTAATCAGCCCCAGCATTTT
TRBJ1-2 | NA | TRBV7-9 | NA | CASRSTNFYGYTF | TGTGCCAGCAGATCAACAAATTTCTATGGCTACACCTTC
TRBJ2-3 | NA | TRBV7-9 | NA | CATLHTTPSTDTQYF | TGTGCCACCCTTCACACTACCCCTAGCACAGATACGCAGTATTTT
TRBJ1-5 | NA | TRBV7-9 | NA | CASSEGGRAQPQHF | TGTGCCAGCAGCGAGGGGGGAAGAGCTCAGCCCCAGCATTTT
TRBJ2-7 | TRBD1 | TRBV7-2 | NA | CASSWDRGLSYEQYF | TGTGCCAGCAGCTGGGACAGGGGGCTCTCCTACGAGCAGTACTTC
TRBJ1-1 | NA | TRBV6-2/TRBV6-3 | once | CASSPGGALNTEAFF | TGTGCCAGCAGTCCCGGGGGGGCCCTGAACACTGAAGCTTTCTTT
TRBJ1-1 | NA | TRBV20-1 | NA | CSARDGGEAFF | TGCAGTGCTAGAGATGGAGGTGAAGCTTTCTTT
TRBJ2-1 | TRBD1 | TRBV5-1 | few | CASSLEQGALIKQFF | TGCGCCAGCAGCTTGGAGCAGGGGGCGTTGATTAAGCAGTTCTTC
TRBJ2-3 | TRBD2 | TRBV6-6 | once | CASSFFSGRTDTQYF | TGTGCCAGCAGCTTTTTTAGCGGGCGCACAGATACGCAGTATTTT
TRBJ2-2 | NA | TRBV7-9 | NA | CASSVPGLVSGELFF | TGTGCCAGCAGCGTCCCGGGACTCGTTTCCGGGGAGCTGTTTTTT